The present entry profiles one TCR beta chain with its context. Antigen: not known. The PCR made use of 60 Vbeta and 13 Jbeta primers. Libraries were prepared by immunoSEQ multiplex PCR; TCRdb keeps only in-frame clonotypes and omits some of them. Found here are about 55,000 clones, 75% to 80% of them singletons; the top ten hold approximately 2.3%. These data are taken from a study of cytomegalovirus exposure and HLA in healthy donors. Study findings and constraints: Researchers catalogued 150 or so TCR beta chains as cytomegalovirus-associated. One later analysis reportedly identified an Asian-associated ancestry cluster that showed fewer N-insertions than the 666-donor mean.

Germline CDR1 MGHRA, CDR2 YSYEKL. CDR3 length equals 15 residues. V was clipped by 7 bases and J by 0 bases; unmatched bases: 6. The rearrangement uses TRBV4-1 and TRBJ1-5, with 7 bases lining up with TRBD1. The sample consisted of PBMCs. The TCR originated in a female donor in good health and CMV-seronegative. CDR3 DNA: TGCGCCAGCAAACGGGACAGTCTTAGCAATCAGCCCCAGCATTTT. Protein: CASKRDSLSNQPQHF.